This is a list of T cell receptor beta chains from one sample in a study of blood T cell repertoires in COVID-19. Using immunoSEQ multiplex PCR, the repertoire was profiled, and TCRdb retains in-frame clones only, with some absent. This table has roughly 250,000 clones, more than 75% appearing once. Sample: peripheral blood. The receptors were gathered from a middle-aged man with acute or convalescent COVID-19. Each CDR3 is given with its conserved first and last residue. Each record gives: CDR3 protein, clone size, J gene, V gene. Size values are once, few and many counts, or a class for expanded clones, and some rows have none.

CDR3 protein: CASSLASLNTEAFF
clone size: -
J gene: TRBJ1-1
V gene: TRBV11-2

CDR3 protein: CSALPTGVNEKLFF
clone size: -
J gene: TRBJ1-4
V gene: TRBV29-1

CDR3 protein: CASSFGRDRDGYTF
clone size: once
J gene: TRBJ1-2
V gene: TRBV5-4

CDR3 protein: CASSTTGGDTEAFF
clone size: once
J gene: TRBJ1-1
V gene: TRBV18

CDR3 protein: CASSQGAGAIIATNEKLFF
clone size: -
J gene: TRBJ1-4
V gene: TRBV4-2

CDR3 protein: CAEGGNTEAFF
clone size: few
J gene: TRBJ1-1
V gene: TRBV2

CDR3 protein: CASSPGVGQINEQFF
clone size: -
J gene: TRBJ2-1
V gene: TRBV7-2

CDR3 protein: CASSSAGVYEQYF
clone size: -
J gene: TRBJ2-7
V gene: TRBV7-9

CDR3 protein: CASSESNREIREQYF
clone size: -
J gene: TRBJ2-7
V gene: TRBV6-4

CDR3 protein: CASSPPAGVQSPLHF
clone size: -
J gene: TRBJ1-6
V gene: TRBV18

CDR3 protein: CASSRQGSGNTIYF
clone size: -
J gene: TRBJ1-3
V gene: TRBV3-1/TRBV3-2

CDR3 protein: CASSQDLGQGAFLNTEAFF
clone size: -
J gene: TRBJ1-1
V gene: TRBV4-1

CDR3 protein: CASSSSGGAGEQYF
clone size: -
J gene: TRBJ2-7
V gene: TRBV11-2

CDR3 protein: CAISESGLRNTEAFF
clone size: -
J gene: TRBJ1-1
V gene: TRBV10-3

CDR3 protein: CAIRDRGLGANVLTF
clone size: -
J gene: TRBJ2-6
V gene: TRBV10-3

CDR3 protein: CASTDSTVDSYEQYF
clone size: -
J gene: TRBJ2-7
V gene: TRBV7-9

CDR3 protein: CASSLAAGRKGYGYTF
clone size: few
J gene: TRBJ1-2
V gene: TRBV5-4

CDR3 protein: CASTGSNQPQHF
clone size: -
J gene: TRBJ1-5
V gene: TRBV28

CDR3 protein: CSASTGGGYTF
clone size: -
J gene: TRBJ1-2
V gene: TRBV20-1

CDR3 protein: CASIAERAGNEKLFF
clone size: -
J gene: TRBJ1-4
V gene: TRBV7-9

CDR3 protein: CASSSLWTALNYGYTF
clone size: -
J gene: TRBJ1-2
V gene: TRBV12-1

CDR3 protein: CASSGTGGPNQPQHF
clone size: -
J gene: TRBJ1-5
V gene: TRBV6-5

CDR3 protein: CASSIYARNNDYGYTF
clone size: -
J gene: TRBJ1-2
V gene: TRBV19

CDR3 protein: CASRNRGGGYTF
clone size: few
J gene: TRBJ1-2
V gene: TRBV6-5

CDR3 protein: CASSVETGISNQPQHF
clone size: -
J gene: TRBJ1-5
V gene: TRBV6-1

CDR3 protein: CASSPGGVNNSPLHF
clone size: -
J gene: TRBJ1-6
V gene: TRBV28

CDR3 protein: CASSPTGLLNTEAFF
clone size: -
J gene: TRBJ1-1
V gene: TRBV18

CDR3 protein: CASSYLSGRSYNEQFF
clone size: -
J gene: TRBJ2-1
V gene: TRBV6-6

CDR3 protein: CATRAEDTIYF
clone size: few
J gene: TRBJ1-3
V gene: TRBV10-3

CDR3 protein: CAWSGTGDPYEQYF
clone size: -
J gene: TRBJ2-7
V gene: TRBV30

CDR3 protein: CATSNRDLVGTDTQYF
clone size: -
J gene: TRBJ2-3
V gene: TRBV15

CDR3 protein: CASSYTAAGGGYTF
clone size: -
J gene: TRBJ1-2
V gene: TRBV6-5

CDR3 protein: CASSPQAEGAPDTQYF
clone size: -
J gene: TRBJ2-3
V gene: TRBV4-3

CDR3 protein: CASSSSSGGYNEQFF
clone size: -
J gene: TRBJ2-1
V gene: TRBV7-3

CDR3 protein: CASSLEGTANTGELFF
clone size: -
J gene: TRBJ2-2
V gene: TRBV7-9

CDR3 protein: CASSRTGNSNQPQHF
clone size: -
J gene: TRBJ1-5
V gene: TRBV6-5

CDR3 protein: CASSPRVSSGELFF
clone size: once
J gene: TRBJ2-2
V gene: TRBV9

CDR3 protein: CASSPDSLPGGYTF
clone size: -
J gene: TRBJ1-2
V gene: TRBV7-2

CDR3 protein: CASSRGNTEAFF
clone size: -
J gene: TRBJ1-1
V gene: TRBV6-5

CDR3 protein: CASSLAHSFEAFF
clone size: -
J gene: TRBJ1-1
V gene: TRBV7-9

CDR3 protein: CASGGGSGELFF
clone size: -
J gene: TRBJ2-2
V gene: TRBV2

CDR3 protein: CASSYRERVYEQYF
clone size: -
J gene: TRBJ2-7
V gene: TRBV6-6

CDR3 protein: CASSEQGAASTDTQYF
clone size: -
J gene: TRBJ2-3
V gene: TRBV2

CDR3 protein: CASSVDLRPGQGNSPLHF
clone size: -
J gene: TRBJ1-6
V gene: TRBV9

CDR3 protein: CASSLAGTRTVIPYGYTF
clone size: -
J gene: TRBJ1-2
V gene: TRBV5-1

CDR3 protein: CASTGQPLEKLFF
clone size: -
J gene: TRBJ1-4
V gene: TRBV2

CDR3 protein: CASSRGLVAGGMNEQYF
clone size: -
J gene: TRBJ2-7
V gene: TRBV13

CDR3 protein: CAWSVKSGEAFF
clone size: -
J gene: TRBJ1-1
V gene: TRBV30

CDR3 protein: CASSLEQGGMNTEAFF
clone size: -
J gene: TRBJ1-1
V gene: TRBV5-1

CDR3 protein: CASSGRDQETQYF
clone size: -
J gene: TRBJ2-5
V gene: TRBV2

CDR3 protein: CASGKGETEAFF
clone size: -
J gene: TRBJ1-1
V gene: TRBV6-5

CDR3 protein: CASRGQLNTGELFF
clone size: -
J gene: TRBJ2-2
V gene: TRBV5-1

CDR3 protein: CASSPRGEGNSPLHF
clone size: -
J gene: TRBJ1-6
V gene: TRBV2

CDR3 protein: CAGGQGYQPQHF
clone size: -
J gene: TRBJ1-5
V gene: TRBV28

CDR3 protein: CSAAMGTGSNQPQHF
clone size: -
J gene: TRBJ1-5
V gene: TRBV29-1

CDR3 protein: CASGWGGVAGTDTQYF
clone size: -
J gene: TRBJ2-3
V gene: TRBV12-5